The 24 T cell receptor beta chains given below trace back to one sample, sequenced in a study of blood T cell repertoires in COVID-19. Profiling relied on immunoSEQ multiplex PCR, and the TCRdb table lists in-frame clones only, not all of them. The sample carries 80,000 to 95,000 clones, about 89% recorded once. The sample taken for sequencing was peripheral blood. The receptors originated from a human donor in a cohort sampled during active COVID-19.

This clone was recorded once. This chain links TRBV28 with TRBJ1-2, with 7 bases fitting TRBD1. CDR3 size: 15 residues. In germline, CDR1 is MDHEN, CDR2 SYDVKM. The V segment lost 5 bases and the J segment 5 bases; nucleotides outside the gene matches: 11. CDR3 sequence (DNA): TGTGCCAGCAGTGCTGCCGGGACAGCCATTTATGGCTACACCTTC. The encoded protein is CASSAAGTAIYGYTF.

V usage is TRBV13 and J usage is TRBJ1-5; the match to TRBD1 covers 9 bases. This CDR3 region has 16 residues. Germline V gene sequence: CDR1 PRHDT, CDR2 FYEKMQ (reference sequence). With 5 bases clipped from V and 2 bases from J, the junction kept 7 bases outside the gene matches. CDR3 in DNA: TGTGCCAGCAGCGCGGGGACAGGGTCCCGCAATCAGCCCCAGCATTTT. Its translation: CASSAGTGSRNQPQHF.

The gene calls are TRBV6-1 and TRBJ1-1; no clear D. This CDR3 has 17 amino acids. Trimming took 1 base from V and 1 from J, leaving 16 bases between them. The germline CDR1 and CDR2 sequences are MNHNS and SASEGT. The CDR3 sequence is CASSEGVLARRNTEAFF. The CDR3 coding sequence is TGTGCCAGCAGTGAAGGAGTGTTAGCTCGGCGGAACACTGAAGCTTTCTTT.

In its sample, this clone was seen a few times. The chain couples TRBV11-2 to TRBJ2-7, with D maybe TRBD1 (6 bases). Germline V gene data show CDR1 as SGHAT and CDR2 as FQNNGV. The CDR3 has 15 amino acids. V lost 6 bases and J lost 3, with 18 bases in between. In DNA form, the CDR3 reads TGTGCCAGCAGGTACCGGGACACGATTTTCTACGAGCAGTACTTC. It specifies CASRYRDTIFYEQYF.

The chain links TRBV9 to TRBJ2-7, with D possibly TRBD1 on 6 matching bases. From germline, CDR1 is SGDLS and CDR2 YYNGEE. The CDR3 length is 15 residues. V lost 0 bases and J 2 bases, leaving 12 bases between the germline ends. The CDR3 spells CASSVGGRGPYEQYF. The CDR3, as DNA: TGTGCCAGCAGCGTAGGCGGCAGGGGACCCTACGAGCAGTACTTC.

The CDR3, as DNA: TGTGCCAGCAGCGTAGGGGGACAGGGGGTCACCGGGGAGCTGTTTTTT. This encodes CASSVGGQGVTGELFF. The V call is TRBV9, the J call TRBJ2-2; 11 bases match TRBD1. With V trimmed by 0 bases and J by 4 bases, 2 bases remained unmatched. CDR3 length: 16 residues. Germline CDR1 reads SGDLS; CDR2 reads YYNGEE.

This chain links TRBV28 with TRBJ2-5; tentatively, D is TRBD2 (6 bases). Germline V gene lookup returns CDR1 MDHEN and CDR2 SYDVKM. V lost 3 bases and J lost 5, with 13 bases in between. There are 14 residues in the CDR3. The CDR3 loop is CASSLRGRDETQYF. CDR3 bases: TGTGCCAGCAGTTTGCGGGGCAGGGACGAGACCCAGTACTTC. Supplemented by reference TRBV28 and TRBJ2-5, the full variable domain reads DVKVTQSSRYLVKRTGEKVFLECVQDMDHENMFWYRQDPGLGLRLIYFSYDVKMKEKGDIPEGYSVSREKKERFSLILESASTNQTSMYLCASSLRGRDETQYFGPGTRLLVL.

The CDR3 loop reads CASSSELNTEAFF. CDR3 nucleotide sequence: TGTGCCAGCAGCTCGGAGTTGAACACTGAAGCTTTCTTT. This rearrangement joins TRBV5-4 to TRBJ1-1; D unclear. Between the trimmed V and J ends, which lost 3 bases and 0 bases, there was a span of 6 bases. There are 13 residues in the CDR3. Germline V gives CDR1 SGHNT, CDR2 YYREEE (reference sequence). Complete variable domain (other parts from reference TRBV5-4 and TRBJ1-1): ETGVTQSPTHLIKTRGQQVTLRCSSQSGHNTVSWYQQALGQGPQFIFQYYREEENGRGNFPPRFSGLQFPNYSSELNVNALELDDSALYLCASSSELNTEAFFGQGTRLTVV.

The rearrangement joins TRBV5-6 to TRBJ1-2, with 8 bases fitting TRBD1. Germline CDR1 reads SGHDT; CDR2 reads YYEEEE. J gave up 0 bases and V 4 bases, and 11 bases lay outside the gene matches. This CDR3 has 17 amino acids. The CDR3 DNA reads TGTGCCAGCAGCCCGAGCCTTCAGGGGGCGGCTAACTATGGCTACACCTTC. This translates into CASSPSLQGAANYGYTF. The variable domain in full, completed from reference TRBV5-6 and TRBJ1-2, reads DAGVTQSPTHLIKTRGQQVTLRCSPKSGHDTVSWYQQALGQGPQFIFQYYEEEERQRGNFPDRFSGHQFPNYSSELNVNALLLGDSALYLCASSPSLQGAANYGYTFGSGTRLTVV.

Only a few counts were recorded for this clone. J is TRBJ2-1 and V is TRBV5-4; 11 bases agree with TRBD2. Germline V lookup: CDR1 SGHNT, CDR2 YYREEE (reference sequence). V gave up 2 bases and J gave up 4 bases; unmatched junction bases: 8. This CDR3 spans 17 amino acids. The CDR3 loop is CASSFPGSGGVYNEQFF. DNA of the CDR3: TGTGCCAGCAGCTTCCCGGGTAGCGGGGGGGTGTACAATGAGCAGTTCTTC.

The gene calls are TRBV15 and TRBJ1-6, with D possibly being TRBD1 (6 bases). CDR3 length: 18 residues. Trimming removed 0 bases at V and 0 bases at J, with 12 bases between. Germline-derived CDR1 and CDR2 are LNHNV and YYDKDF (reference sequence). The CDR3 protein is CATSRDPGQSSYNSPLHF. In DNA form, the CDR3 reads TGTGCCACCAGCAGAGATCCAGGACAGAGCTCCTATAATTCACCCCTCCACTTT.

In nucleotides, the CDR3 is TGTGCCAGCAGCCAAGGAAGCGGCTCCTACAATGAGCAGTTCTTC. It is translated as CASSQGSGSYNEQFF. This sequence joins TRBV3-1 (or the pseudogene TRBV3-2) and TRBJ2-1, with a weak D call TRBD2 (5 bases). Trimming took 1 base from V and 0 from J, leaving 7 bases between them. CDR3 length equals 15 residues. CDR1 is LGHDT, CDR2 YNNKEL, per germline (reference sequence).

The chain couples TRBV7-2 to TRBJ1-2; the D is unclear. V dropped 1 base and J dropped 6 bases, with 9 bases sitting between them. This CDR3 is built from 13 residues. Germline V gene lookup returns CDR1 SGHTA and CDR2 FQGNSA. The chain's CDR3 is CASSLGRADGYTF. CDR3 bases: TGTGCCAGCAGCTTAGGACGTGCGGATGGCTACACCTTC.

This clone appeared once. The CDR3 DNA reads TGTGCCAGTATCCCGCCGGGACAGCTTAATGAAAAACTGTTTTTT. Translation gives CASIPPGQLNEKLFF. The V gene is TRBV19, the J gene TRBJ1-4; the match to TRBD1 covers 7 bases. The CDR3 is made up of 15 amino acids. Germline V gene sequence: CDR1 LNHDA, CDR2 SQIVND (reference sequence). The ends lost 7 bases at V and 4 bases at J; junction bases unmatched: 9.

The chain carries TRBV3-1 (or the pseudogene TRBV3-2) and TRBJ1-6; 11 bases map to TRBD1. Germline trimming cut 4 bases from V and 9 bases from J; bases unmatched to any gene: 8. The CDR3 loop spans 16 amino acids. Germline CDR1 is LGHDT and CDR2 is YNNKEL (reference sequence). This CDR3 reads CASSRSPDRGRSPLHF. CDR3 nucleotide sequence: TGTGCCAGCAGCCGAAGCCCGGACAGGGGGCGTTCACCCCTCCACTTT.

This sequence joins TRBV24-1 and TRBJ2-1; 8 nucleotides match TRBD2. The CDR3 loop spans 15 amino acids. Per the germline V gene, CDR1 is KGHDR and CDR2 is SFDVKD. Trimming at V came to 4 bases and at J to 4 bases, leaving 5 bases not matched to a gene. CDR3 loop: CATSETSGAYNEQFF. For the CDR3, the DNA is TGTGCCACCAGTGAAACTAGCGGAGCTTACAATGAGCAGTTCTTC.

The count of this clone is one. The genes are TRBV7-9 and TRBJ2-3; 7 nucleotides agree with TRBD1. The junction had 5 bases not matched to a gene; V was cut back by 1 base and J by 1 base. CDR3 length: 16 amino acids. The V gene's germline CDR1 is SEHNR and CDR2 FQNEAQ (reference sequence). The chain's CDR3 is CASSLGTGGRTDTQYF. The CDR3 bases are TGTGCCAGCAGCTTAGGGACAGGCGGCCGCACAGATACGCAGTATTTT.

This clone was recorded a few times. The chain recombines TRBV2 with TRBJ2-7, with unresolved D. The germline V gene has CDR1 SNHLY and CDR2 FYNNEI. V was cut by 6 bases and J by 7 bases, with 16 bases left in between. This CDR3 has 13 amino acids. DNA of the CDR3: TGTGCCAGCAGGCCCGGTCCCTGGAGAGAGCAGTACTTC. As protein: CASRPGPWREQYF.

The chain recombines TRBV7-6 with TRBJ1-6, with a possible D match to TRBD1 (6 bases). Germline-derived CDR1 and CDR2 are SGHVS and FNYEAQ. The CDR3 runs to 17 residues. Trimming removed 4 bases from V and 0 bases from J, with 13 bases in between. CDR3 sequence: CASSWDTESSYNSPLHF. The CDR3 region has the DNA TGTGCCAGCAGCTGGGACACGGAGAGCTCCTATAATTCACCCCTCCACTTT.

This chain uses TRBV4-3 with TRBJ2-1; tentatively, D is TRBD2 (6 bases). CDR3 length equals 16 residues. V lost 0 bases, J lost 4 bases, and 13 bases lay in between. The germline V gene has CDR1 LGHNA and CDR2 YSLEER. The CDR3 protein is CASSQDVAGPYNEQFF. CDR3 bases: TGCGCCAGCAGCCAAGACGTCGCGGGACCTTACAATGAGCAGTTCTTC.

This clone has just one count. This sequence joins TRBV18 and TRBJ2-7; D is ambiguous. The CDR3 length is 12 residues. Trimming pared 6 bases from V and 2 bases from J, leaving 8 bases between. CDR1 is KGHSH, CDR2 LQKENI, per germline. The CDR3 bases are TGTGCCAGCTCCCTGTCAGCCTACGAGCAGTACTTC. Its translation: CASSLSAYEQYF.

CDR3 residues: CASSDRGGDTQYF. The CDR3 coding sequence is TGTGCCAGCAGCGACAGGGGGGGAGATACGCAGTATTTT. This chain joins TRBV5-6 and TRBJ2-3; 9 nucleotides match TRBD1. The CDR3 is 13 amino acids. Germline CDR1 and CDR2: SGHDT and YYEEEE. V lost 4 bases, J lost 5 bases, and 2 bases stayed unmatched. Full variable domain (rest looked up from reference TRBV5-6 and TRBJ2-3): DAGVTQSPTHLIKTRGQQVTLRCSPKSGHDTVSWYQQALGQGPQFIFQYYEEEERQRGNFPDRFSGHQFPNYSSELNVNALLLGDSALYLCASSDRGGDTQYFGPGTRLTVL.

This clone was counted many times. This sequence joins TRBV25-1 and TRBJ2-7; TRBD2 aligns across 7 bases. This CDR3 region has 15 residues. With 7 bases clipped from V and 3 bases from J, the junction kept 12 bases outside the gene matches. Germline V gene sequence: CDR1 MGHDK, CDR2 SYGVNS. CDR3 residues: CASTATSDLLYEQYF. The CDR3, as DNA: TGTGCCAGCACAGCAACTAGCGACCTCCTCTACGAGCAGTACTTC.

The chain employs TRBV30 and TRBJ1-2, with D uncertain. Germline values: CDR1 GTSNPN, CDR2 SVGIG (reference sequence). The length of the CDR3 is 14 residues. V lost 0 bases to trimming and J lost 4 bases, with 12 bases between them. CDR3 in amino acids: CAWSVQLDPYGYTF. CDR3 DNA sequence: TGTGCCTGGAGTGTACAGCTTGACCCCTATGGCTACACCTTC. The entire variable domain, with the rest obtained from reference TRBV30 and TRBJ1-2, is as follows: SQTIHQWPATLVQPVGSPLSLECTVEGTSNPNLYWYRQAAGRGLQLLFYSVGIGQISSEVPQNLSASRPQDRQFILSSKKLLLSDSGFYLCAWSVQLDPYGYTFGSGTRLTVV.